Here is one T cell receptor (beta chain) with its context. This clone turned up a few times. Its antigen is unknown. No much larger clonotype is one base removed from it; base qualities were not supplied. This sample stems from a study of blood T cell repertoires in COVID-19 (dated by TCRdb to 2018 to 2020). Turning to the overall study: Samples from collaborators originated in the United States, Italy and Spain and spanned both the acute and convalescent phases of COVID-19. The prospective study material was composed of cDNA or gDNA derived from T cells, B-cell-depleted T cells, or PBMCs. Subjects who had been exposed to COVID-19, were actively infected with it, or had recovered from it provided the deeply sampled blood TCRbeta repertoires that made up the dataset. The repertoires were released in a freely available public database meant as a resource for research on the immune response to SARS-CoV-2. The samples were drawn from the first 160 participants of the ongoing ImmuneRACE study and from 1,254 subjects provided by 6 global collaborators. A de-identified subject ID, COVID-19 status, age in years and sex were almost always included in the sample metadata. Where available, HLA class I and class II types were taken from metadata supplied by the sample provider and were not determined by assay-based typing.

TCRbeta CDR3 regions were amplified from genomic DNA by means of the immunoSEQ Assay, a bias-controlled multiplex PCR. The authors processed their data as follows. The number of nucleated cells in each sample was estimated from the amplification of reference gene primers within the assay. To quantify the absolute abundance of each unique TCRbeta CDR3 rearrangement, sequence reads were collapsed and filtered. Productive Simpson clonality was computed per sample as the square root of Simpson's diversity index over productive rearrangements. TCRdb took over this immuneACCESS table, retaining in-frame rearrangements with V and J assigned. Such tables are incomplete; in checked studies, under half of the missing clones stem from an unresolved V gene, and the remainder is unexplained. The V and J calls and the clone size are those of that table, but D and trimming were determined from the DNA. In this sample the table shows almost 250,000 clones, roughly 85% of which occur a single time. The ten largest clones represent approximately 9% of the sample.

In the prospective study, participants were roughly 18 to 100 years old, resided in 24 geographic areas of the United States, and were enrolled through a virtual design. In the prospective study, participants were assigned to cohorts based on the clinical history participants reported in a screening survey and a study questionnaire. Each participant in the prospective study had whole blood, serum and a nasopharyngeal or oropharyngeal swab collected by mobile phlebotomists. Over a roughly two-month period, participants in the prospective study had the option of providing additional blood draws and questionnaires. Prospective study blood samples were shipped either frozen or at room temperature before DNA extraction. V was cut back by 4 bases and J by 3 bases, leaving a gap of 10 bases between them. From the cysteine through the phenylalanine, the CDR3 covers 14 amino acids. Only the CDR3 part of the read is kept: 42 bases, read in frame from the first base. From a lookup of the germline V gene (reference sequence), CDR1 and CDR2 are SGHNT and YYREEE.

Results the study describes overall, beyond this receptor: Clinical and demographic metadata were provided uncurated, with the amount varying by source and participant.

The clonotype originates from a woman in her 50s with acute COVID-19. What was sequenced was PBMCs or T cells enriched from blood (not recorded which). The rearranged segments are TRBV5-4 and TRBJ2-2, with the D gene uncertain. The bases are TGTGCCAGCAGCCCCGGGTCCCACACCGGGGAGCTGTTTTTT. Protein translation: CASSPGSHTGELFF.